A selection of T cell receptor beta chains follows, all from one sample in a study of a mutant IDH1 vaccine in newly diagnosed glioma. Clones were sequenced by immunoSEQ multiplex PCR, and TCRdb holds only the in-frame ones, with some missing. Here the sample spans tens of thousands of clones, approximately 84% being singletons. Antigen specificity for these receptors is unknown. The sample in question was PBMCs, obtained from a glioma patient whose treatment included an IDH1 peptide vaccine. The receptors derive from a man between 18 and 29 years old with glioma. Each CDR3 is given with its conserved first and last residue. A D gene is named only where the DNA matches it firmly. Only some rows state a clone size, as once, few, many or a class for expanded clones.

cdr3_aa | cdr3_nt | j_call | clone_size | d_call | v_call
CASSQGGGDYGYTF | TGTGCCAGCAGCCAGGGGGGTGGCGACTATGGCTACACCTTC | TRBJ1-2 | . | . | TRBV4-2
CASSETGLTYEQYF | TGCGCCAGCAGTGAGACAGGGCTAACCTACGAGCAGTACTTC | TRBJ2-7 | . | . | TRBV10-2
CASSRTSGGQETQYF | TGTGCCAGCAGTCGGACTAGCGGGGGTCAAGAGACCCAGTACTTC | TRBJ2-5 | . | TRBD2 | TRBV2
CASIPPGTSSYEQYF | TGTGCCAGCATCCCACCGGGCACCAGCTCCTACGAGCAGTACTTC | TRBJ2-7 | . | . | TRBV5-5
CAWSVGTGRWTEAFF | TGTGCCTGGAGTGTAGGAACAGGGAGATGGACTGAAGCTTTCTTT | TRBJ1-1 | . | . | TRBV30
CASSQDLGGNYGYTF | TGCGCCAGCAGCCAAGATCTAGGGGGAAACTATGGCTACACCTTC | TRBJ1-2 | . | . | TRBV4-1
CASSPFKGQGYEQYF | TGCGCCAGCAGCCCTTTTAAGGGACAGGGGTACGAGCAGTACTTC | TRBJ2-7 | . | TRBD1 | TRBV5-1
CAWSVLGANTEAFF | TGTGCCTGGAGTGTATTAGGGGCGAACACTGAAGCTTTCTTT | TRBJ1-1 | . | . | TRBV30
CATRTGGFSGNTIYF | TGTGCCACAAGAACGGGGGGCTTCTCTGGAAACACCATATATTTT | TRBJ1-3 | . | . | TRBV6-5
CASSQSPDRGSRQPQHF | TGCGCCAGCAGTCAATCGCCGGACAGGGGTTCGAGACAGCCCCAGCATTTT | TRBJ1-5 | few | TRBD1 | TRBV23-1
CASSLATGLSGNTIYF | TGTGCCAGCAGCTTAGCGACAGGTCTCTCTGGAAACACCATATATTTT | TRBJ1-3 | . | . | TRBV7-2
CASSMGLAGRTGELFF | TGTGCCAGCAGCATGGGACTAGCGGGACGGACCGGGGAGCTGTTTTTT | TRBJ2-2 | . | TRBD2 | TRBV5-4
CATSRSSNTEAFF | TGTGCCACCAGCAGGAGCAGTAACACTGAAGCTTTCTTT | TRBJ1-1 | . | . | TRBV15
CASSQERNTEQYF | TGCGCCAGCAGCCAAGAAAGGAATACCGAGCAGTACTTC | TRBJ2-7 | once | . | TRBV4-3
CASSLASPSSPDTQYF | TGTGCCAGCAGCTTAGCGAGCCCCAGTAGCCCAGATACGCAGTATTTT | TRBJ2-3 | once | . | TRBV7-9
CASSVGKGYEQYF | TGTGCCAGCAGCGTAGGGAAGGGGTACGAGCAGTACTTC | TRBJ2-7 | . | . | TRBV9
CATSRGRAKETQYF | TGTGCCACCAGCAGAGGAAGGGCGAAAGAGACCCAGTACTTC | TRBJ2-5 | . | . | TRBV15
CASSQGEGPLYEQYF | TGCGCCAGCAGCCAAGGAGAGGGGCCCCTCTACGAGCAGTACTTC | TRBJ2-7 | . | . | TRBV4-3
CASSPRTGRISSGYTF | TGCGCCAGCAGCCCTCGGACAGGGAGGATAAGTAGTGGCTACACCTTC | TRBJ1-2 | . | TRBD1 | TRBV5-1
CASSPLRGGVATEAFF | TGTGCCAGCAGTCCCCTCCGAGGGGGGGTGGCGACTGAAGCTTTCTTT | TRBJ1-1 | once | . | TRBV27
CASSLEAYDSPLHF | TGCGCCAGCAGCTTGGAGGCATACGATTCACCCCTCCACTTT | TRBJ1-6 | . | . | TRBV5-1
CASSRLAGYVEQFF | TGTGCCAGCAGCCGACTAGCCGGGTACGTTGAGCAGTTCTTC | TRBJ2-1 | . | TRBD2 | TRBV7-9
CASSFMGNQPQHF | TGTGCCAGCAGCTTTATGGGTAATCAGCCCCAGCATTTT | TRBJ1-5 | . | . | TRBV7-8
CASSLQFSSDQPQHF | TGTGCCAGTAGCTTACAGTTCAGTTCCGATCAGCCCCAGCATTTT | TRBJ1-5 | . | . | TRBV19
CASCRGHQETQYF | TGCGCCAGCTGTCGTGGCCATCAAGAGACCCAGTACTTC | TRBJ2-5 | . | . | TRBV23-1
CASSSSQWENEKLFF | TGTGCCAGCAGTTCGAGCCAGTGGGAAAATGAAAAACTGTTTTTT | TRBJ1-4 | . | . | TRBV27
CASSELRFHVDEQYF | TGCGCCAGCAGTGAGCTTCGTTTTCATGTCGACGAGCAGTACTTC | TRBJ2-7 | . | . | TRBV10-1
CASSQGPGGFGKLFF | TGCGCCAGCAGCCAAGGGCCGGGGGGCTTTGGAAAACTGTTTTTT | TRBJ1-4 | once | . | TRBV4-3
CASSLSVGTGFILYGYTF | TGCGCCAGCAGCTTGTCGGTTGGGACAGGGTTCATCTTGTATGGCTACACCTTC | TRBJ1-2 | . | TRBD1 | TRBV5-1
CASSLNGQATFSSYEQYF | TGCGCCAGCAGCTTGAATGGACAGGCGACCTTCAGCTCCTACGAGCAGTACTTC | TRBJ2-7 | . | TRBD1 | TRBV5-1
CASSLAGTASSSTDTQYF | TGCGCCAGCAGCTTGGCCGGGACAGCATCGTCTAGCACAGATACGCAGTATTTT | TRBJ2-3 | . | TRBD1 | TRBV5-1
CASSLQTLPGETQYF | TGTGCCAGTAGTCTCCAGACCCTGCCCGGAGAGACCCAGTACTTC | TRBJ2-5 | . | . | TRBV19
CASSSTAYEQYF | TGTGCCAGCAGTTCTACAGCCTACGAGCAGTACTTC | TRBJ2-7 | . | . | TRBV6-5
CASSSRQGVTDTQYF | TGTGCCAGCAGTTCACGACAGGGCGTCACAGATACGCAGTATTTT | TRBJ2-3 | . | TRBD1 | TRBV6-5
CASSERTSGEQYF | TGTGCCAGCAGCGAGAGGACTAGCGGCGAGCAGTACTTC | TRBJ2-7 | . | TRBD2 | TRBV9
CASSVGGGGNTEAFF | TGTGCCAGCAGCGTAGGTGGTGGTGGTAACACTGAAGCTTTCTTT | TRBJ1-1 | . | . | TRBV7-3